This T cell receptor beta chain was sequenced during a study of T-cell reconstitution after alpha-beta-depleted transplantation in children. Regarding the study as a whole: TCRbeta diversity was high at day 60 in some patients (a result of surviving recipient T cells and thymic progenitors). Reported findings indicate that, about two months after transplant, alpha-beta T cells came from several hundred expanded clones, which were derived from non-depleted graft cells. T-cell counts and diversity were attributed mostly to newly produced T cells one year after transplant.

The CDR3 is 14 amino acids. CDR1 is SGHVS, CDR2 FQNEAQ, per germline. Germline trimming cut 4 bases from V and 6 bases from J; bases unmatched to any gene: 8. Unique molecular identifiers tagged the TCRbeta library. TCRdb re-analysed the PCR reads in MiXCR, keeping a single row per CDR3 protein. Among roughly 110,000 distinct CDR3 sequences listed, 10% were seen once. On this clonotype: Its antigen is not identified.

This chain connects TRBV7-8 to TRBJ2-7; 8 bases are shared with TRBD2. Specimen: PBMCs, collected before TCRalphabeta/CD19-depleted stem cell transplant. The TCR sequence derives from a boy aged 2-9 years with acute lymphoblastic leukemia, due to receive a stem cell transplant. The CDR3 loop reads CASSSGLDVSEQYF. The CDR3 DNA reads TGTGCCAGCAGCTCGGGACTAGATGTTTCCGAGCAGTACTTC.